These T cell receptor beta chains were read from a single sample in a study of beta chain features in type 1 diabetes. Clones were read by immunoSEQ multiplex PCR, and TCRdb kept only the in-frame ones, dropping some. The data contain 250,000 to 300,000 clones, 20% to 25% of them singletons. Sequenced sample: naive CD4+ T cells from blood. These receptors all stem from a woman in her thirties with type 1 diabetes. CDR3s include the opening cysteine and the closing phenylalanine or tryptophan. D genes are given only for firm matches. The size entry is marked missing in some rows and otherwise reads once, few, many or a size class.

TRBJ2-3,TRBV14,.,.,TGTGCCAGCAGCCAAGTTCTTAGCCGGATGGGCGGGACGCAGTATTTT,CASSQVLSRMGGTQYF
TRBJ2-1,TRBV18,TRBD2,few,TGTGCCAGCTCACCACCTAGCGGGAGCTACAATGAGCAGTTCTTC,CASSPPSGSYNEQFF
TRBJ2-7,TRBV4-2,TRBD1,.,TGTGCCAGCAGCCCCCCGGGACAGGGAACCTACGAGCAGTACTTC,CASSPPGQGTYEQYF
TRBJ2-6,TRBV29-1,.,.,TGCAGCGTTGGTTATCAGGGTAGAGAGTCTGGGGCCAACGTCCTGACTTTC,CSVGYQGRESGANVLTF
TRBJ1-1,TRBV30,.,.,TGTGCCTGCGCCAGGGAGGGCACTGAAGCTTTCTTT,CACAREGTEAFF
TRBJ2-3,TRBV29-1,.,.,TGCAGCTCCTTGGCCGTGTCAGGGGCAGATACGCAGTATTTT,CSSLAVSGADTQYF
TRBJ2-4,TRBV28,.,few,TGTGCCAGCAGTTTTGGTCCGACTAACATTCAGTACTTC,CASSFGPTNIQYF
TRBJ2-7,TRBV4-1,TRBD2,.,TGCGCCAGCAGTGACACTAGCGGATTCTCCTACGAGCAGTACTTC,CASSDTSGFSYEQYF
TRBJ2-4,TRBV2,TRBD1,.,TGTGCCAGACGTACAGGGGATTCAGCCAAAAACATTCAGTACTTC,CARRTGDSAKNIQYF
TRBJ2-4,TRBV19,.,few,TGTGCCAGTAGTATAGGCAGGGAGGCCGCCAAAAACATTCAGTACTTC,CASSIGREAAKNIQYF
TRBJ2-6,TRBV5-1,TRBD1,.,TGCGCCAGCAGCCGTCCCGGGACAGGGGTTGGGGCCAACGTCCTGACTTTC,CASSRPGTGVGANVLTF
TRBJ2-5,TRBV2,TRBD2,.,TGTGCCAGCGCGACCGGGACTAGCGGGAGTCCCCAAGAGACCCAGTACTTC,CASATGTSGSPQETQYF
TRBJ1-5,TRBV5-1,.,.,TGCGCCAGCAGTCGGACACTCAATCAGCCCCAGCATTTT,CASSRTLNQPQHF
TRBJ1-1,TRBV12-5,TRBD1,once,TGTGCTAGTGGTCCAACGACAGGGTATGAAGCTTTCTTT,CASGPTTGYEAFF
TRBJ2-7,TRBV5-1,.,.,TGCGCCAGCAGCCCCCGTTGGCAGGGGCCTACCTACGAGCAGTACTTC,CASSPRWQGPTYEQYF
TRBJ2-1,TRBV30,.,few,TGTGCCTGGAGCCTTAGGACATTGTACAATGAGCAGTTCTTC,CAWSLRTLYNEQFF
TRBJ1-5,TRBV11-2,TRBD1,few,TGTGCCAGCAGCTACTACAGGGGCCGCCCCCAGCATTTT,CASSYYRGRPQHF
TRBJ2-7,TRBV5-1,TRBD2,few,TGCGCCAGCAGCTTGGGGACTAGCGGGCTCTACGAGCAGTACTTC,CASSLGTSGLYEQYF
TRBJ2-3,TRBV25-1,.,few,TGTGCCAGCAGTGAAGGACACCCCTACGAGAATACGCAGTATTTT,CASSEGHPYENTQYF
TRBJ2-7,TRBV4-1,TRBD1,.,TGCGCCAGCAGCCCTCCCCCGGGACAGGGGGTTGTCTACGAGCAGTACTTC,CASSPPPGQGVVYEQYF
TRBJ2-1,TRBV7-2,TRBD2,few,TGTGCCAGCAGCTCCGGGACTACCTTACTGGATGAGCAGTTCTTC,CASSSGTTLLDEQFF
TRBJ2-5,TRBV20-1,.,.,TGCAGTGCTATGATCGGAGAGACCCAGTACTTC,CSAMIGETQYF
TRBJ1-5,TRBV9,TRBD1,few,TGTGCCAGCAACCCAGGACAGGAGGATCAGCCCCAGCATTTT,CASNPGQEDQPQHF
TRBJ2-6,TRBV28,.,.,TGTGCCAGCAGGGGGGCCGGGGCCAACGTCCTGACTTTC,CASRGAGANVLTF
TRBJ2-3,TRBV29-1,TRBD1,.,TGCAGCTCCTCGGACAGGGGGAGCACAGATACGCAGTATTTT,CSSSDRGSTDTQYF
TRBJ1-2,TRBV30,.,.,TGTGCCTGGAGTGTAGGAGGCCTCGGGGGCTACACCTTC,CAWSVGGLGGYTF
TRBJ2-7,TRBV28,.,.,TGTGCCACCGGAGCGGGCCCGTCCTCCTACGAGCAGTACTTC,CATGAGPSSYEQYF
TRBJ2-1,TRBV28,TRBD2,.,TGTGCCAGCATCCTAACTAGCGGAGGCTACAATGAGCAGTTCTTC,CASILTSGGYNEQFF
TRBJ1-5,TRBV4-1,.,.,TGCGCCAGCAGCCAAGCCCTAAATCAGCCCCAGCATTTT,CASSQALNQPQHF
TRBJ2-5,TRBV29-1,.,few,TGCAGCGTTGCAAGCGGCACCTACCAAGAGACCCAGTACTTC,CSVASGTYQETQYF
TRBJ1-2,TRBV5-1,.,.,TGCGCCAGCACCCGGATTGGGCAGAACCACGTTTCTGGCTACACCTTC,CASTRIGQNHVSGYTF
TRBJ2-7,TRBV7-6,.,.,TGTGCCAGCAGCCCCAGCGGGCAGGGCCTCTCCGAGCAGTACTTC,CASSPSGQGLSEQYF
TRBJ2-4,TRBV4-2,TRBD2,few,TGTGCCAGCAGCCAAGAACCACACGGGACTACCGGGGGCATTCAGTACTTC,CASSQEPHGTTGGIQYF
TRBJ2-2,TRBV18,TRBD1,few,TGTGCCAGCTCACCACGGACAGGGCCGAACACCGGGGAGCTGTTTTTT,CASSPRTGPNTGELFF
TRBJ1-1,TRBV29-1,.,few,TGCAGCGTTGGTCGGGAAGTGAACACTGAAGCTTTCTTT,CSVGREVNTEAFF
TRBJ2-7,TRBV7-2,.,few,TGTGCCAGCAGCTTAGCTCGGTACGAGCAGTACTTC,CASSLARYEQYF
TRBJ2-5,TRBV19,.,few,TGTGCCAGTAGCATGGGCGCAGGCCGGTACCAAGAGACCCAGTACTTC,CASSMGAGRYQETQYF
TRBJ1-1,TRBV30,.,few,TGTGCCTGGAGTCCCGTCCGGCAGGCGGCTTTCTTT,CAWSPVRQAAFF
TRBJ2-7,TRBV2,.,.,TGTGCCAGCAGTTCGGAGGGGTACGAGCAGTACTTC,CASSSEGYEQYF
TRBJ1-1,TRBV5-4,.,.,TGTGCCAGCAGCTTTGAGCAGGGATCGGCTGAAGCTTTCTTT,CASSFEQGSAEAFF
TRBJ1-1,TRBV5-4,.,.,TGTGCCAGCAGCTTGGGGGTAACAGGGAAAGCTGAAGCTTTCTTT,CASSLGVTGKAEAFF
TRBJ2-4,TRBV4-1,TRBD2,.,TGCGCCAGCAGCCATGGGGGGGAGACTCTAGCCAAAAACATTCAGTACTTC,CASSHGGETLAKNIQYF